The 22 T cell receptor beta chains in this list originate from one sample, sequenced in a study of early T cells in non-severe SARS-CoV-2 infection. TCRdb reanalysed the 5' RACE reads using MiXCR and keeps one entry per CDR3 protein. The sample carries more than 50,000 distinct CDR3 sequences, roughly 13% recorded once. Material: whole blood, obtained at baseline. These receptors were collected from an adult who was a healthcare worker with PCR-confirmed SARS-CoV-2 infection or an uninfected control (not recorded which).

Many counts were recorded for this clonotype. CDR3 nucleotides: TGTGCCAGCAGCCGGGACTGGATATCCGAGCAGTACTTC. It translates to CASSRDWISEQYF. This chain uses TRBV12-3 or TRBV12-4 with TRBJ2-7; a weak D match, TRBD2 (6 bases). V lost 6 bases and J 6 bases, leaving 15 bases between the germline ends. The CDR3 contains 13 residues.

This clonotype turned up a few times. The chain is built from TRBV7-9 and TRBJ1-1, with a tentative D call TRBD1 (6 bases). Germline V gives CDR1 SEHNR, CDR2 FQNEAQ (reference sequence). V gave up 5 bases and J gave up 1 base, with 11 bases separating them. The length of the CDR3 is 14 residues. CDR3 in amino acids: CASSAGVPNTEAFF. The CDR3, as DNA: TGTGCCAGCAGCGCAGGGGTTCCGAACACTGAAGCTTTCTTT.

The chain joins TRBV6-6 to TRBJ2-7; 9 nucleotides agree with TRBD2. V shed 5 bases, J shed 7 bases, and the junction held 15 bases outside the gene matches. The CDR3 covers 16 residues. CDR1 is MNHNY and CDR2 is SVGAGI in the germline V gene (reference sequence). CDR3 sequence reads: CASSPLGSGGSREQYF. CDR3 nucleotide sequence: TGTGCCAGCAGTCCCCTGGGTAGCGGGGGTTCGCGAGAGCAGTACTTC.

The sample holds many counts of this clonotype. The rearrangement uses TRBV12-3 or TRBV12-4 and TRBJ1-2; D remains ambiguous. V lost 6 bases to trimming and J lost 4 bases, with 12 bases between them. The length of the CDR3 is 13 residues. The CDR3 nucleotides read TGTGCCAGCAGGCCGAGTCCCATCTATGGCTACACCTTC. This translates into CASRPSPIYGYTF.

The chain joins TRBV4-2 to TRBJ2-7, with D hard to call. The V end was cut by 0 bases, the J end by 0 bases, with 6 bases between. Germline-derived CDR1 and CDR2 are LGHNA and YNFKEQ. This CDR3 spans 14 amino acids. Here the CDR3 reads CASSQERDSYEQYF. CDR3 sequence (DNA): TGTGCCAGCAGCCAAGAAAGGGACTCCTACGAGCAGTACTTC.

This chain connects TRBV10-3 to TRBJ1-1, with TRBD1 matching over 7 bases. V was pared by 6 bases and J by 1 base, with 2 bases of the junction left unmatched. Germline V lookup: CDR1 ENHRY, CDR2 SYGVKD. The CDR3 runs 13 residues. CDR3 sequence: CAIRAGGNTEAFF. DNA of the CDR3: TGTGCCATCAGGGCAGGGGGGAACACTGAAGCTTTCTTT.

The rearrangement joins TRBV6-5 to TRBJ2-4; TRBD1 aligns across 8 bases. V lost 2 bases, J lost 2 bases, and 2 bases stayed unmatched. CDR1 and CDR2 from the germline V gene are MNHEY and SVGAGI. The CDR3 totals 15 residues. CDR3 region: CASSYQGASKNIQYF. DNA for the CDR3: TGTGCCAGCAGTTACCAGGGGGCCTCCAAAAACATTCAGTACTTC.

The chain links TRBV5-6 to TRBJ2-3; maybe TRBD1 (5 bases). Looked up from germline, CDR1 is SGHDT and CDR2 is YYEEEE. Trimming took 4 bases from V and 2 from J, leaving 8 bases between them. The CDR3 extends over 13 amino acids. Written as DNA, the CDR3 is TGTGCCAGCAGCCCAGGGTCCACAGATACGCAGTATTTT. Translated, it gives CASSPGSTDTQYF. The entire variable domain, with the rest obtained from reference TRBV5-6 and TRBJ2-3, is as follows: DAGVTQSPTHLIKTRGQQVTLRCSPKSGHDTVSWYQQALGQGPQFIFQYYEEEERQRGNFPDRFSGHQFPNYSSELNVNALLLGDSALYLCASSPGSTDTQYFGPGTRLTVL.

This clonotype was seen a few times. The chain couples TRBV7-2 to TRBJ2-2; the D gene is possibly TRBD1 (6 bases). V lost 0 bases to trimming and J lost 4 bases, with 12 bases between them. Germline V gene sequence: CDR1 SGHTA, CDR2 FQGNSA. CDR3 size: 16 residues. This CDR3 reads CASSLAAGASTGELFF. CDR3 nucleotide sequence: TGTGCCAGCAGCTTAGCGGCAGGGGCTAGCACCGGGGAGCTGTTTTTT.

This clonotype was observed a handful of times. This chain connects TRBV3-1 to TRBJ2-2; D uncertain. Trimming pared 3 bases from V and 3 bases from J, leaving 8 bases between. Germline V gives CDR1 LGHDT, CDR2 YNNKEL (reference sequence). There are 14 residues in the CDR3. In nucleotides, the CDR3 is TGTGCCAGCAGCCATTCAAGGGACACCGGGGAGCTGTTTTTT. This sequence encodes CASSHSRDTGELFF.

The chain employs TRBV7-2 and TRBJ2-5, with D perhaps matching TRBD2 (5 bases). Per germline, CDR1 SGHTA and CDR2 FQGNSA. The length of the CDR3 is 13 residues. Trimming removed 7 bases from V and 5 bases from J, with 14 bases in between. DNA for the CDR3: TGTGCCAGCACCCCGGGGAGTTTCGAGACCCAGTACTTC. Amino acid sequence: CASTPGSFETQYF.

This clonotype was seen at least ten times. This chain links TRBV5-1 with TRBJ1-5; 7 positions agree with TRBD1. The CDR3 totals 15 residues. Per germline, CDR1 SGHRS and CDR2 YFSETQ. V lost 2 bases and J lost 7; bases outside the gene matches: 9. The CDR3 sequence: CASSLIGGGEQPQHF. The CDR3 DNA sequence: TGCGCCAGCAGCTTAATAGGGGGCGGAGAACAGCCCCAGCATTTT.

This clonotype was picked up a small number of times. V and J are TRBV12-3 or TRBV12-4 and TRBJ2-7; D is unclear. Trimming removed 6 bases at V and 2 bases at J, with 14 bases between. The CDR3 loop spans 14 amino acids. The CDR3 bases are TGTGCCAGCAGACCTTCGACACATCCCTACGAGCAGTACTTC. It codes for CASRPSTHPYEQYF.

The chain links TRBV20-1 to TRBJ1-6, with 7 bases fitting TRBD1. The CDR3 spans 14 residues. V lost 1 base to trimming and J lost 5 bases; unmatched junction nucleotides: 2. Germline CDR1 is DFQATT and CDR2 is SNEGSKA (reference sequence). The CDR3 nucleotides read TGCAGTGCTAGAGGCAGGGGGAATAATTCACCCCTCCACTTT. Translation: CSARGRGNNSPLHF.

The V gene is TRBV9, the J gene TRBJ1-6; D remains unclear. Germline assignment: CDR1 SGDLS and CDR2 YYNGEE. The CDR3 is made up of 12 amino acids. The V end lost 0 bases, the J end lost 7 bases, and 2 bases lay between the germline ends. The CDR3, as DNA: TGTGCCAGCAGCGTAGACAATTCACCCCTCCACTTT. Amino acid sequence: CASSVDNSPLHF.

This clonotype was found a few times. V usage is TRBV4-1 and J usage is TRBJ1-2; 8 bases match TRBD1. Germline values: CDR1 MGHRA, CDR2 YSYEKL. The V and J ends lost 4 bases and 0 bases, in that order; junction bases with no gene match: 7. The length of the CDR3 is 16 residues. The DNA of the CDR3 is TGCGCCAGCAGCCCCCGGGGACAGGCCGCTAACTATGGCTACACCTTC. Translation gives CASSPRGQAANYGYTF.

This chain joins TRBV21-1 and TRBJ2-1; whether TRBD2, the table's D call, matches the DNA was not checked. TRBV21-1 constitutes a pseudogene. The CDR3 is 16 amino acids. CDR3 sequence (DNA): TGTGCCAGCAGCGTACTAGCGGGAGGACCCTACAATGAGCAGTTCTTC. Its protein is CASSVLAGGPYNEQFF.

This clonotype was observed many times. The rearrangement links TRBV2 to TRBJ1-1, with D perhaps TRBD1 (5 bases). This CDR3 comprises 15 residues. V was trimmed by 7 bases and J by 6 bases, leaving 21 bases between them. Germline V gene data show CDR1 as SNHLY and CDR2 as FYNNEI. This chain's CDR3 is CASTFWGQGGAEAFF. CDR3 DNA: TGTGCCAGCACGTTTTGGGGTCAGGGAGGCGCTGAAGCTTTCTTT.

This chain connects TRBV21-1 to TRBJ1-1; TRBD1, the table's D call, lacks a check against the DNA. TRBV21-1 is marked as a pseudogene. The CDR3 totals 14 residues. DNA of the CDR3: TGTGCCAGAAGACAGGATGGGGAGAGGACTGAAGCTTTCTTT. It yields the protein CARRQDGERTEAFF.

This chain links TRBV4-2 with TRBJ1-2, with D unresolved. This CDR3 is 15 amino acids long. Per germline, CDR1 LGHNA and CDR2 YNFKEQ. V dropped 0 bases and J dropped 4 bases, with 12 bases sitting between them. CDR3 residues: CASSQDVGRPYGYTF. In DNA, the CDR3 is TGTGCCAGCAGCCAAGATGTAGGGAGACCCTATGGCTACACCTTC.

The chain is built from TRBV4-3 and TRBJ1-1; D is undetermined. Germline V CDR1 and CDR2: LGHNA, YSLEER. Trimming removed 0 bases at V and 6 bases at J, with 8 bases between. CDR3 length: 13 residues. CDR3 DNA: TGCGCCAGCAGCCAAGAATCAGGATCTGAAGCTTTCTTT. This translates into CASSQESGSEAFF.

This clonotype has only a few counts. The chain links TRBV20-1 to TRBJ1-1; 9 positions agree with TRBD1. This CDR3 contains 14 residues. CDR1 DFQATT and CDR2 SNEGSKA come from the germline V gene (reference sequence). J gave up 6 bases and V 6 bases, and 11 bases lay outside the gene matches. This CDR3 reads CSARGQGYRSEAFF. The CDR3 bases are TGCAGTGCGCGAGGACAGGGGTACAGGTCTGAAGCTTTCTTT.